This TCR beta chain stems from a study of shared clonotypes between healthy human individuals. Study as a whole: There were three CD4 naive, three CD4 memory, two CD8 naive and one CD8 memory plates per donor.

J was trimmed by 6 bases and V by 6 bases; bases with no gene match: 9. This CDR3 comprises 15 residues. Germline V gene sequence: CDR1 MDHEN, CDR2 SYDVKM. This was a deep-level run. The input for sorted-subset replicate PCRs was 200 ng DNA, some 28,000 T cell genomes. Profiling relied on immunoSEQ multiplex PCR, and the TCRdb table lists in-frame clones only, not all of them. The sample records about 92,000 clones, almost 70% being singletons. Study outcomes and limitations: It was observed that roughly 5.1% of naive CD4 clonotypes were shared across several donors.

With respect to this clone: What it binds is unknown.

This chain connects TRBV28 to TRBJ1-5, with 9 bases fitting TRBD1. The source is a man in his thirties or forties in good health. Material for sequencing was memory CD8+ T cells sorted from blood. Subset meaning: CD45RO+ cells pooled with CCR7-negative TemRA cells. CDR3 in DNA: TGTGCCAGCAGACGGGACAGGGTGTCGTTTCAGCCCCAGCATTTT. Encoded protein: CASRRDRVSFQPQHF.